The clone carrying this TCR beta chain was seen only once. Profiled with immunoSEQ multiplex PCR; TCRdb holds only in-frame clones, not every one. The sample shows 60,000 to 90,000 clones, roughly 88% of them seen only once. Trimming removed 6 bases from V and 6 bases from J, with 14 bases in between. This CDR3 is built from 14 residues. Germline V gives CDR1 PRHDT, CDR2 FYEKMQ (reference sequence). The data derive from a study of T cells after somatic rescue of genetic block. The gene calls are TRBV13 and TRBJ2-2, with D tentatively TRBD1 or TRBD2 (5 bases each). The sample comprised peripheral blood mononuclear cells (PBMCs). The receptor was derived from a man aged 25 to 40. CDR3 loop: CASRRDPAAGELFF. The CDR3 coding sequence is TGTGCCAGCAGAAGGGACCCGGCCGCCGGGGAGCTGTTTTTT.